This TCR beta chain derives from a study of OX40 agonist ivuxolimab in advanced cancers. Study-level information: In three patients, partial responses were observed, one with hepatocellular carcinoma and two with cutaneous melanoma.

The table came from immunoSEQ multiplex PCR; TCRdb's copy has only in-frame clones and leaves some out. Seen here are 50,000 to 80,000 clones, 84% observed once, and the top ten hold around 10%. As to this clone: As yet, its antigen is unknown.

Germline loops: CDR1 SGHVS, CDR2 FNYEAQ. The CDR3 contains 16 residues. V lost 5 bases, J lost 0 bases, and 6 bases stayed unmatched. Findings of the study overall: In general, CD8+ T cells held more expanded clones than CD4+ did, on average. Among the lowest peripheral clonal expansion occurred in 0.1-3.0 mg/kg partial responders. Among the nonresponders, some also had low normalized T-cell clonal expansion.

Sequenced here: CD4+ or CD8+ T cells sorted from blood, sampled in a trial of the OX40 agonist ivuxolimab. This rearrangement joins TRBV7-6 to TRBJ2-1; TRBD2 matches at 8 bases. The clonotype was recovered from an adult with an advanced solid tumor such as melanoma, head and neck, liver or kidney cancer. The CDR3 sequence is CASSPTGGGSYNEQFF. The CDR3 bases are TGTGCCAGCAGCCCGACGGGAGGGGGCTCCTACAATGAGCAGTTCTTC.